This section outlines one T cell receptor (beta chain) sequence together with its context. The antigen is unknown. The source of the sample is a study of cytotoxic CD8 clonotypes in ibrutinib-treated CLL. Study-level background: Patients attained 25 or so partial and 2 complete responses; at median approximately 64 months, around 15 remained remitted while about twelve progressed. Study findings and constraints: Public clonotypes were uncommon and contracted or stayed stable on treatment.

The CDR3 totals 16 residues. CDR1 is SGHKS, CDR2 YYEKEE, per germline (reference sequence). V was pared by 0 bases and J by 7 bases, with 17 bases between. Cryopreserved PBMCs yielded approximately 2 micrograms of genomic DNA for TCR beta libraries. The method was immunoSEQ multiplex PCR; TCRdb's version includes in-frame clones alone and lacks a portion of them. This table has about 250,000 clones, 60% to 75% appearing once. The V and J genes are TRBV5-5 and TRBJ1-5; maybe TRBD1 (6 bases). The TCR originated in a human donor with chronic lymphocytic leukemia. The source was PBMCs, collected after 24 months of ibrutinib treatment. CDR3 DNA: TGTGCCAGCAGCTTGGAATTAGGGACACGACAACAGCCCCAGCATTTT. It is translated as CASSLELGTRQQPQHF.